This T cell receptor (beta chain) derives from a study of beta chain features in type 1 diabetes. Whole-study findings and limits: Type 1 diabetes patients had moderately but significantly shorter TCRB CDR3s in all four CD4+ subsets.

The isolated RNA, all of it, was reverse transcribed, so expressed TCRB transcripts were what got sequenced. Profiling relied on immunoSEQ multiplex PCR, and the TCRdb table lists in-frame clones only, not all of them. Counted here are a few hundred thousand clones, approximately 14% occurring once; the ten biggest clones make up over 0.015%. Deletions cut 6 bases from V and 2 bases from J, with 7 bases between. The CDR3 is 12 residues long. The germline CDR1 and CDR2 sequences are SNHLY and FYNNEI. Without exception, sorted populations had purity beyond 95%. There are a few counts of this clone. Its antigen is not known.

The receptor was derived from a man between 25 and 39 years old with type 1 diabetes. This chain connects TRBV2 to TRBJ1-2, with D perhaps matching TRBD1 (6 bases). Sequencing input: naive CD4+ T cells from blood. Here the CDR3 reads CASRTGNYGYTF. The CDR3 nucleotides read TGTGCCAGCAGAACAGGGAACTATGGCTACACCTTC. Together with reference TRBV2 and TRBJ1-2, the CDR3 gives the full variable domain: EPEVTQTPSHQVTQMGQEVILRCVPISNHLYFYWYRQILGQKVEFLVSFYNNEISEKSEIFDDQFSVERPDGSNFTLKIRSTKLEDSAMYFCASRTGNYGYTFGSGTRLTVV.